This record concerns one T cell receptor (beta chain) sequence. What it binds is not known. This sample is part of a study of early T cells in non-severe SARS-CoV-2 infection. At the level of the study: Whole-blood bulk RNA, unsorted, was sequenced, and chains were unpaired. Study outcomes and limitations: Matches to VDJdb favored anti-spike CD8 responses and missed private and CD4 specificities.

Unique molecular identifiers were attached to individual cDNA molecules. TCRdb reanalysed the 5' RACE reads using MiXCR and keeps one entry per CDR3 protein. The sample lists 80,000 or so distinct CDR3 sequences; more than 10% were seen once. Trimming removed 5 bases from V and 6 bases from J, with 16 bases in between. The CDR3 has 14 amino acids. The germline gives CDR1 LNHDA, CDR2 SQIVND (reference sequence). The receptor comes from an adult who was a healthcare worker with PCR-confirmed SARS-CoV-2 infection or an uninfected control (not recorded which). The sequenced sample was whole blood. The genes are TRBV19 and TRBJ1-2, with D perhaps TRBD1 (5 bases). Here the CDR3 DNA reads TGTGCCAGTAGTTCGGCCGGGACCCGGGATGGCTACACCTTC. Residues: CASSSAGTRDGYTF.